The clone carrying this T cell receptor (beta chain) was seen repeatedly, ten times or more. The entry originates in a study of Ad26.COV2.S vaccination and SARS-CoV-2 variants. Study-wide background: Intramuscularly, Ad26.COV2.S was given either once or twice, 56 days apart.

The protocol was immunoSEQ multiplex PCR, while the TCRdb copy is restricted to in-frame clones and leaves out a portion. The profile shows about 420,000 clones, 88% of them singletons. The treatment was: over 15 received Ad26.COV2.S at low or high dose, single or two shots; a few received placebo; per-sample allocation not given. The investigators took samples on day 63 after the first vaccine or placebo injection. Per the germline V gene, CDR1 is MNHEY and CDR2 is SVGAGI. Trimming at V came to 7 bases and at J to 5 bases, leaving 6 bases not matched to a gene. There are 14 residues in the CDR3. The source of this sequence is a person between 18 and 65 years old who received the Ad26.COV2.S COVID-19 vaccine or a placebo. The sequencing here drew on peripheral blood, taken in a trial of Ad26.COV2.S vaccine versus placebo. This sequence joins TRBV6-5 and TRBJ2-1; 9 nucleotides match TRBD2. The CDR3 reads CASTPGTSNNEQFF. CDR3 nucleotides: TGTGCCAGCACCCCCGGGACTAGCAACAATGAGCAGTTCTTC.